Given below is one T cell receptor beta chain in context. A constant-region primer primed TCR beta cDNA synthesis from 450 to 550 ng of total RNA. Three nested multiplex PCR rounds of slightly modified ARM-PCR generated TCR beta libraries. TRBV1-TRBV30 forward primers and a C-beta reverse primer were used in the first two PCR rounds, which each ran for 9 to 10 cycles. Each CDR3 protein is one row after TCRdb ran MiXCR on the multiplex PCR reads. The repertoire holds about 30,000 distinct CDR3 sequences, 70% to 80% seen once, with under 35% in the top ten. These data originate in a study of tumor-infiltrating lymphocytes in primary liver carcinoma. V was shortened by 5 bases and J by 11 bases, with 21 bases between the two germline ends. The CDR3 spans 13 residues. Germline CDR1 SQVTM, CDR2 ANQGSEA. Unsorted bulk tissue (about 18-32 mg) underwent RNA and DNA co-extraction.

Material: liver tumor tissue from sampling region 3. Subset indicated: tumor region T3, left-lateral pole. This chain joins TRBV29-1 and TRBJ1-1; D gene unclear. The clonotype originates from a young woman with primary liver carcinoma and hepatitis B virus infection. The CDR3 protein is CSVYHCLNTEAFF. As DNA, the CDR3 is TGCAGCGTTTATCACTGTCTGAACACCGAGGCTTTCTTT.